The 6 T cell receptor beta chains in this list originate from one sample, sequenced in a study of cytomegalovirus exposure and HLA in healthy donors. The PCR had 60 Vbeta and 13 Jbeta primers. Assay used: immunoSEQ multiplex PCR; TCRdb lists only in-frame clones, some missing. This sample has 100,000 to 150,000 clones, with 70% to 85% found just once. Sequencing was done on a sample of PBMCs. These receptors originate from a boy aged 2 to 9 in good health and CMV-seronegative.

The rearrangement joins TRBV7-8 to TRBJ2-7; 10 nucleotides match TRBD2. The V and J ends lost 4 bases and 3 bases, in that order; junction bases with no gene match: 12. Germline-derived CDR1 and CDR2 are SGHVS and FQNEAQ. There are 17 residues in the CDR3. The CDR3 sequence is CASSSGRGLAGDYEQYV. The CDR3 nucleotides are TGTGCCAGCAGCTCCGGAAGAGGGCTAGCGGGAGACTACGAGCAGTACGTC.

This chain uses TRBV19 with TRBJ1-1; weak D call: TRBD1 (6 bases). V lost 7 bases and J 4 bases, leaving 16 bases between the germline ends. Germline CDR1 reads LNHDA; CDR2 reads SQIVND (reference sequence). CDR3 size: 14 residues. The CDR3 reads CASTLGQGPTEAFF. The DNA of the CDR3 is TGTGCCAGTACCTTGGGGCAGGGGCCCACTGAAGCTTTCTTT.

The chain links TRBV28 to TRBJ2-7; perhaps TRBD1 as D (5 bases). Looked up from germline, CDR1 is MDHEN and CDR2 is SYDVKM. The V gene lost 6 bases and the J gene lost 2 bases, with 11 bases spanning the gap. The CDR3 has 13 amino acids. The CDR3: CASSYGAAYEQYV. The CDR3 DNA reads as TGTGCCAGCAGCTATGGGGCAGCCTACGAGCAGTACGTC.

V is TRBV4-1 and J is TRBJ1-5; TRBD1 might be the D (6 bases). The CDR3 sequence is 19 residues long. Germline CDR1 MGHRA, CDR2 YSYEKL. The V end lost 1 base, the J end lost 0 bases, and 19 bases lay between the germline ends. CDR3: CASSQVWGHRNYSNQPQHF. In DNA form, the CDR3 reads TGCGCCAGCAGCCAAGTCTGGGGGCACAGGAACTATAGCAATCAGCCCCAGCATTTT.

CDR3 sequence: CASSIDLGRGNQPQHF. The CDR3, as DNA: TGTGCCAGTAGTATAGATCTTGGGCGCGGCAATCAGCCCCAGCATTTT. J is TRBJ1-5 and V is TRBV19, with D hard to call. The germline V gene has CDR1 LNHDA and CDR2 SQIVND (reference sequence). Trimming removed 0 bases from V and 2 bases from J, with 11 bases in between. CDR3 length: 16 residues.

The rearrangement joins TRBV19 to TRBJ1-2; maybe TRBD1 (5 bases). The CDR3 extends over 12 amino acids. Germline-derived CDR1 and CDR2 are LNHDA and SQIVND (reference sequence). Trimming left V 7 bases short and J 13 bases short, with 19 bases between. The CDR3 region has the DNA TGTGCCAGTAACTCCGACGGGGGGGTGTTCACCTTC. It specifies CASNSDGGVFTF.